These T cell receptor beta chains were read from a single sample in a study of blood T cell repertoires in COVID-19. Sequencing was performed with immunoSEQ multiplex PCR; in TCRdb, only in-frame clones are kept and a portion is missing. The sample yields roughly 90,000 clones, 89% seen once. Sequencing used peripheral blood. The receptors were sampled from a woman of 80 years or more with active COVID-19. Each CDR3 is given with its conserved first and last residue. The D gene is left open where the match is weak. Some rows have no size entry. The others give once, few or many, or a class for an expanded clone.

J gene: TRBJ1-1
D gene: NA
clone size: NA
V gene: TRBV19
CDR3 DNA: TGTGCCAGGCCACAGGCGATGAACACTGAAGCTTTCTTT
CDR3 protein: CARPQAMNTEAFF

J gene: TRBJ1-1
D gene: NA
clone size: few
V gene: TRBV24-1
CDR3 DNA: TGTGCCACCAGTCCCTGGAGGGAAGAGAGCACTGAAGCTTTCTTT
CDR3 protein: CATSPWREESTEAFF

J gene: TRBJ1-1
D gene: NA
clone size: once
V gene: TRBV7-9
CDR3 DNA: TGTGCCAGCAGCTTTACGGTGAACACTGAAGCTTTCTTT
CDR3 protein: CASSFTVNTEAFF

J gene: TRBJ2-1
D gene: TRBD2
clone size: NA
V gene: TRBV7-2
CDR3 DNA: TGTGCCAGCAGCCCTTACCTAGCGGGAGTCGATAATGAGCAGTTCTTC
CDR3 protein: CASSPYLAGVDNEQFF

J gene: TRBJ2-7
D gene: NA
clone size: NA
V gene: TRBV18
CDR3 DNA: TGTGCCAGCTCACCTCTGGGGGGGCCGGACGAGCAGTACTTC
CDR3 protein: CASSPLGGPDEQYF

J gene: TRBJ2-1
D gene: TRBD2
clone size: NA
V gene: TRBV2
CDR3 DNA: TGTGCCAGCAGTGTGACCGGGACTAGGGCAAATGAGCAGTTCTTC
CDR3 protein: CASSVTGTRANEQFF

J gene: TRBJ2-5
D gene: TRBD1
clone size: NA
V gene: TRBV6-2/TRBV6-3
CDR3 DNA: TGTGCCAGCAGTATACCCAGGACAGGGAATAGGGAGACCCAGTACTTC
CDR3 protein: CASSIPRTGNRETQYF

J gene: TRBJ2-1
D gene: NA
clone size: NA
V gene: TRBV6-6
CDR3 DNA: TGTGCCAGCAGTTACTCTTCTGTATACAATGAGCAGTTCTTC
CDR3 protein: CASSYSSVYNEQFF

J gene: TRBJ2-1
D gene: NA
clone size: NA
V gene: TRBV7-9
CDR3 DNA: TGTGCCCTGGTCCCGGGACTTCCCTACAATGAGCAGTTCTTC
CDR3 protein: CALVPGLPYNEQFF

J gene: TRBJ2-2
D gene: TRBD2
clone size: NA
V gene: TRBV19
CDR3 DNA: TGTGCCAGTAGTATTCCCCTAGCGGCTAGCCATCCGAACACCGGGGAGCTGTTTTTT
CDR3 protein: CASSIPLAASHPNTGELFF

J gene: TRBJ2-3
D gene: NA
clone size: NA
V gene: TRBV28
CDR3 DNA: TGTGCCAGCAGTTTGGGCGGGTCTACCAGGGATACGCAGTATTTT
CDR3 protein: CASSLGGSTRDTQYF

J gene: TRBJ2-7
D gene: TRBD1
clone size: NA
V gene: TRBV7-2
CDR3 DNA: TGTGCCAGCAGCCAAGACAGGGGGGAATACTACGAGCAGTACTTC
CDR3 protein: CASSQDRGEYYEQYF

J gene: TRBJ1-3
D gene: NA
clone size: NA
V gene: TRBV7-6
CDR3 DNA: TGTGCCAGCAGCCTTCGGGTGCTCGGGAGCTCTGGAAACACCATATATTTT
CDR3 protein: CASSLRVLGSSGNTIYF

J gene: TRBJ2-7
D gene: NA
clone size: NA
V gene: TRBV4-1
CDR3 DNA: TGCGCCAGCAGCCAAGAGAGGGGGAGCTCCTACGAGCAGTACTTC
CDR3 protein: CASSQERGSSYEQYF

J gene: TRBJ2-1
D gene: TRBD2
clone size: few
V gene: TRBV28
CDR3 DNA: TGTGCCAGCAGTGCCGGGACTAGCGGGAGTACTTCCTACAATGAGCAGTTCTTC
CDR3 protein: CASSAGTSGSTSYNEQFF

J gene: TRBJ1-2
D gene: TRBD1
clone size: few
V gene: TRBV6-5
CDR3 DNA: TGTGCCAGCAGATCCGGACAGGGCTACTATGGCTACACCTTC
CDR3 protein: CASRSGQGYYGYTF

J gene: TRBJ2-3
D gene: NA
clone size: once
V gene: TRBV29-1
CDR3 DNA: TGCAGCGTCCTCGGGTGGAGCACAGATACGCAGTATTTT
CDR3 protein: CSVLGWSTDTQYF

J gene: TRBJ2-1
D gene: TRBD2
clone size: NA
V gene: TRBV13
CDR3 DNA: TGTGCCAGCACCGACCGCTCTAGCGGGAGCTACAATGAGCAGTTCTTC
CDR3 protein: CASTDRSSGSYNEQFF

J gene: TRBJ2-7
D gene: NA
clone size: NA
V gene: TRBV19
CDR3 DNA: TGTGCCAGTAGTATGGCCCCCGAATACGAGCAGTACTTC
CDR3 protein: CASSMAPEYEQYF

J gene: TRBJ2-1
D gene: TRBD2
clone size: NA
V gene: TRBV3-1/TRBV3-2
CDR3 DNA: TGTGCCAGCACGGGGGGGGGCTCGACGGCATACAATGAGCAGTTCTTC
CDR3 protein: CASTGGGSTAYNEQFF

J gene: TRBJ1-1
D gene: NA
clone size: NA
V gene: TRBV28
CDR3 DNA: TGTGCCAGCAGTTTCCAGAGGAGTGAAGCTTTCTTT
CDR3 protein: CASSFQRSEAFF

J gene: TRBJ2-5
D gene: TRBD1
clone size: NA
V gene: TRBV10-3
CDR3 DNA: TGTGCCATCAGCAGAGACAGGGGTGTGACCCAGTACTTC
CDR3 protein: CAISRDRGVTQYF

J gene: TRBJ1-1
D gene: NA
clone size: few
V gene: TRBV6-5
CDR3 DNA: TGTGCCAGCAGTTACTTGGGGGGCACTGAAGCTTTCTTT
CDR3 protein: CASSYLGGTEAFF

J gene: TRBJ2-1
D gene: NA
clone size: once
V gene: TRBV19
CDR3 DNA: TGTGCCAGTAGTATTTCGGCAGTTCTGACGGGGGAGCAGTTCTTC
CDR3 protein: CASSISAVLTGEQFF

J gene: TRBJ2-7
D gene: NA
clone size: NA
V gene: TRBV2
CDR3 DNA: TGTGCCAGCAGGGACAATAATGCGCCAACTCTCGAGCAGTACTTC
CDR3 protein: CASRDNNAPTLEQYF

J gene: TRBJ2-1
D gene: TRBD1
clone size: once
V gene: TRBV7-2
CDR3 DNA: TGTGCCAGCAGCTCACAGGGGGCCAATGAGCAGTTCTTC
CDR3 protein: CASSSQGANEQFF

J gene: TRBJ2-1
D gene: TRBD2
clone size: NA
V gene: TRBV7-9
CDR3 DNA: TGTGCCAGCAGCTTAGCGGGTAGCGGGAGCCACAATGAGCAGTTCTTC
CDR3 protein: CASSLAGSGSHNEQFF

J gene: TRBJ1-5
D gene: NA
clone size: NA
V gene: TRBV4-1
CDR3 DNA: TGCGCCAGCAGCCTCTTGGGAGGGGGGGATCAGCCCCAGCATTTT
CDR3 protein: CASSLLGGGDQPQHF

J gene: TRBJ2-1
D gene: NA
clone size: NA
V gene: TRBV15
CDR3 DNA: TGTGCCACCAGCAGAGGTGGGACTTCATACAATGAGCAGTTCTTC
CDR3 protein: CATSRGGTSYNEQFF

J gene: TRBJ2-1
D gene: TRBD1
clone size: once
V gene: TRBV18
CDR3 DNA: TGTGCCAGCTCACCGCAGGGGGCTTTATCCTACAATGAGCAGTTCTTC
CDR3 protein: CASSPQGALSYNEQFF

J gene: TRBJ2-5
D gene: TRBD2
clone size: once
V gene: TRBV4-1
CDR3 DNA: TGCGCCAGCAGCCAAGGAGGTGTCAGCGGGAGGCGGGAGACCCAGTACTTC
CDR3 protein: CASSQGGVSGRRETQYF

J gene: TRBJ2-6
D gene: NA
clone size: NA
V gene: TRBV7-2
CDR3 DNA: TGTGCCAGCACCCAACAGCCCTCTGGGGCCAACGTCCTGACTTTC
CDR3 protein: CASTQQPSGANVLTF

J gene: TRBJ2-1
D gene: TRBD2
clone size: once
V gene: TRBV19
CDR3 DNA: TGTGCCAGTAGTAGGGCGGGAGATAGGAATGAGCAGTTCTTC
CDR3 protein: CASSRAGDRNEQFF

J gene: TRBJ2-5
D gene: NA
clone size: NA
V gene: TRBV9
CDR3 DNA: TGTGCCAGCAGCTCGGGGGACCGGGCCCAGTACTTC
CDR3 protein: CASSSGDRAQYF

J gene: TRBJ2-1
D gene: TRBD2
clone size: NA
V gene: TRBV28
CDR3 DNA: TGTGCCAGCAGGCCTACACTAGCGGGGGAGGGTCATGAGCAGTTCTTC
CDR3 protein: CASRPTLAGEGHEQFF

J gene: TRBJ2-7
D gene: NA
clone size: NA
V gene: TRBV11-2
CDR3 DNA: TGTGCCAGCAGCCTAAAGACCTCCCCCCTTCGCGGCGAGCAGTACTTC
CDR3 protein: CASSLKTSPLRGEQYF

J gene: TRBJ1-2
D gene: NA
clone size: NA
V gene: TRBV2
CDR3 DNA: TGTGCCAGCTCGAACGACAGAGCAAGTGGAGGCTACACCTTC
CDR3 protein: CASSNDRASGGYTF

J gene: TRBJ2-7
D gene: TRBD2
clone size: once
V gene: TRBV19
CDR3 DNA: TGTGCCAGTAGTTTCCTTCAGAAGCGGGAGTTTTACTTC
CDR3 protein: CASSFLQKREFYF

J gene: TRBJ1-2
D gene: TRBD1
clone size: NA
V gene: TRBV6-6
CDR3 DNA: TGTGCCAGCAGTTCTTTGACAGGGGGCTATGGCTACACCTTC
CDR3 protein: CASSSLTGGYGYTF

J gene: TRBJ2-7
D gene: NA
clone size: NA
V gene: TRBV28
CDR3 DNA: TGTGCCAGCAGTTTACTTGGCGGGACCTTCTCCTACGAGCAGTACTTC
CDR3 protein: CASSLLGGTFSYEQYF

J gene: TRBJ1-1
D gene: NA
clone size: once
V gene: TRBV6-5
CDR3 DNA: TGTGCCAGCAGTTACGGGGGGTCGGGGACTGAAGCTTTCTTT
CDR3 protein: CASSYGGSGTEAFF